A selection of T cell receptor beta chains follows, all from one sample in a study of T-cell reconstitution after alpha-beta-depleted transplantation in children. TCRdb recomputed calls from the PCR reads with MiXCR, one row per CDR3 protein. The repertoire holds some 200,000 distinct CDR3 sequences, with about 8.7% as singletons. Source: PBMCs, mostly from graft donor cells, taken 360 days after TCRalphabeta/CD19-depleted stem cell transplant. The origin of the receptors is a male patient aged 2-10 years who had a stem cell transplant for acute myeloid leukemia, so the T cells may come from the graft donor. Both conserved end residues are part of each CDR3. Each record gives: V gene, clone size, J gene, D gene, CDR3 protein, CDR3 DNA. The D gene is left open where the match is weak. Clone size is not always given. Where it is, it says once, few, many or a class for expanded clones.

v_gene: TRBV20-1; abundance: many; j_gene: TRBJ2-1; d_gene: TRBD2; CDR3aa: CSARAGARGEQFF; CDR3nt: TGCAGTGCTCGAGCGGGGGCTCGTGGTGAGCAGTTCTTC
v_gene: TRBV12-3/TRBV12-4; abundance: -; j_gene: TRBJ2-4; d_gene: -; CDR3aa: CASSLAGGRNIQYF; CDR3nt: TGTGCCAGCAGTTTAGCGGGGGGGCGGAACATTCAGTACTTC
v_gene: TRBV7-9; abundance: -; j_gene: TRBJ2-2; d_gene: TRBD1; CDR3aa: CASSADRGIGELFF; CDR3nt: TGTGCCAGCAGCGCGGACAGGGGGATAGGGGAGCTGTTTTTT
v_gene: TRBV5-1; abundance: -; j_gene: TRBJ2-4; d_gene: -; CDR3aa: CASSLEGGLAKNIQYF; CDR3nt: TGCGCCAGCAGCTTGGAAGGGGGACTAGCCAAAAACATTCAGTACTTC
v_gene: TRBV5-1; abundance: many; j_gene: TRBJ1-5; d_gene: -; CDR3aa: CASSLRAVDQPQHF; CDR3nt: TGCGCCAGCAGCTTGAGGGCAGTCGATCAGCCCCAGCATTTT
v_gene: TRBV12-3/TRBV12-4; abundance: -; j_gene: TRBJ1-6; d_gene: -; CDR3aa: CASSFSGESPLHF; CDR3nt: TGTGCCAGCAGTTTCTCAGGCGAATCACCCCTCCACTTT
v_gene: TRBV5-1; abundance: many; j_gene: TRBJ1-3; d_gene: -; CDR3aa: CASSFQGLLSGNTIYF; CDR3nt: TGCGCCAGCAGCTTTCAGGGACTCCTCTCTGGAAACACCATATATTTT
v_gene: TRBV7-2; abundance: -; j_gene: TRBJ2-7; d_gene: TRBD2; CDR3aa: CASSYSGGRILGRHEQYF; CDR3nt: TGTGCCAGCAGCTATAGCGGGGGGAGGATTTTGGGTAGACACGAGCAGTACTTC
v_gene: TRBV7-2; abundance: -; j_gene: TRBJ2-7; d_gene: TRBD1; CDR3aa: CASSPRKGALSEQYF; CDR3nt: TGTGCCAGCAGCCCCCGAAAGGGGGCCCTAAGCGAGCAGTACTTC
v_gene: TRBV20-1; abundance: many; j_gene: TRBJ2-2; d_gene: TRBD2; CDR3aa: CSASELADTGELFF; CDR3nt: TGCAGTGCTAGTGAACTAGCGGACACCGGGGAGCTGTTTTTT
v_gene: TRBV5-1; abundance: few; j_gene: TRBJ2-1; d_gene: -; CDR3aa: CASARFTYNEQFF; CDR3nt: TGCGCCAGCGCCAGGTTCACCTACAATGAGCAGTTCTTC
v_gene: TRBV6-6; abundance: few; j_gene: TRBJ1-5; d_gene: -; CDR3aa: CASSYGGLDQPQHF; CDR3nt: TGTGCCAGCAGTTACGGGGGTCTTGATCAGCCCCAGCATTTT
v_gene: TRBV10-3; abundance: -; j_gene: TRBJ2-3; d_gene: -; CDR3aa: CAISESPSGTDTQYF; CDR3nt: TGTGCCATCAGTGAGTCCCCCTCAGGCACAGATACGCAGTATTTT
v_gene: TRBV4-2; abundance: -; j_gene: TRBJ2-5; d_gene: -; CDR3aa: CAMGQGYETQYF; CDR3nt: TGTGCCATGGGCCAGGGTTATGAGACCCAGTACTTC
v_gene: TRBV5-1; abundance: -; j_gene: TRBJ1-2; d_gene: TRBD1; CDR3aa: CASSPPTGGYGYTF; CDR3nt: TGCGCCAGCAGCCCGCCGACAGGGGGCTATGGCTACACCTTC
v_gene: TRBV4-3; abundance: many; j_gene: TRBJ2-1; d_gene: TRBD2; CDR3aa: CASSQDLGLAGTGNEQFF; CDR3nt: TGCGCCAGCAGCCAAGATCTCGGACTAGCGGGAACCGGGAATGAGCAGTTCTTC